This TCR beta chain was observed in a study of blood T cell repertoires in COVID-19. Study information: The analysed material was cDNA or gDNA that came from T cells, B-cell-depleted T cells, or PBMCs.

The authors' processing: Amplification with reference gene primers provided the estimates of nucleated cell counts. Generated by immunoSEQ multiplex PCR, the TCRdb table keeps only in-frame clones and is missing some. V, J and clone size derive from that table, while D and trimming were established from the DNA sequence. Seen here are about 150,000 clones, roughly 84% observed once, and the top ten hold 35% to 55%. Germline V gene data show CDR1 as MDHEN and CDR2 as SYDVKM. This CDR3 region has 14 residues. V lost 6 bases, J lost 3 bases, and 12 bases lay in between. This clonotype originated in a human donor in a cohort sampled during active COVID-19. The chain employs TRBV28 and TRBJ2-4, with a weak D call TRBD2 (5 bases). The specimen was peripheral blood. CDR3 region: CASRPGDFKNIQYF. The DNA of the CDR3 is TGTGCCAGCAGGCCCGGGGATTTCAAAAACATTCAGTACTTC.